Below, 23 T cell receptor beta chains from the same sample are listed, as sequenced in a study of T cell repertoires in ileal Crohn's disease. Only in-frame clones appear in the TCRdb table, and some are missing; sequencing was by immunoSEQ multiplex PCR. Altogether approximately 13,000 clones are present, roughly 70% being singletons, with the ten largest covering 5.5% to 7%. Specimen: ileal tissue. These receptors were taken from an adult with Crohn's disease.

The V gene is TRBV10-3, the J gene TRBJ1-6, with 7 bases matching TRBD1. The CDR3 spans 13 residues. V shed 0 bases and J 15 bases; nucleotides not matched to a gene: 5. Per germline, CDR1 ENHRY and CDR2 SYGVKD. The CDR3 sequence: CAISESRGALLHF. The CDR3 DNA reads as TGTGCCATCAGTGAGTCCAGGGGGGCCCTCCTCCACTTT.

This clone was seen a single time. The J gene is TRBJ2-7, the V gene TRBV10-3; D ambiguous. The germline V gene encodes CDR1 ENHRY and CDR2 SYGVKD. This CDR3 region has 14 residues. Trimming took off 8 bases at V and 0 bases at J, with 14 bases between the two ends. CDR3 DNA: TGTGCCATCTCTTCTACTGCCAGCTCCTACGAGCAGTACTTC. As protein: CAISSTASSYEQYF.

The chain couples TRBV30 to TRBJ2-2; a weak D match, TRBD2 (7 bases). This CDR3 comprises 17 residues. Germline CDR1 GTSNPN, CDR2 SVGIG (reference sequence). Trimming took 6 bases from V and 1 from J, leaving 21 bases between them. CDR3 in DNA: TGTGCCTGCATACCCCCTGCGGGGGCCTGGAACACCGGGGAGCTGTTTTTT. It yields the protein CACIPPAGAWNTGELFF.

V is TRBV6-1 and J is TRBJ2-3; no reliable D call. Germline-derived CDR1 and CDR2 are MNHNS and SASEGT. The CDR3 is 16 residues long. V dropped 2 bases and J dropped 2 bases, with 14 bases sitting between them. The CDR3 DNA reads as TGTGCCAGCAGTGAACTACAACATAGGGTCACAGATACGCAGTATTTT. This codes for CASSELQHRVTDTQYF.

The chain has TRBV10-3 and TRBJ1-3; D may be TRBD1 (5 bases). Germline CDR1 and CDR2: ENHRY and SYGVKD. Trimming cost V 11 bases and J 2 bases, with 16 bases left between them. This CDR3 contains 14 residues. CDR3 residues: CASLAQGPGNTIYF. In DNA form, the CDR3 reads TGTGCCTCTCTGGCCCAGGGCCCTGGAAACACCATATATTTT.

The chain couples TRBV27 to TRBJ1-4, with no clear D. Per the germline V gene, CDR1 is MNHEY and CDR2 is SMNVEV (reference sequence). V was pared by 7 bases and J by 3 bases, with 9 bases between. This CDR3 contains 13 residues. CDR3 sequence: CASTGGPNEKLFF. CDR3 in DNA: TGTGCCAGCACCGGCGGACCTAATGAAAAACTGTTTTTT.

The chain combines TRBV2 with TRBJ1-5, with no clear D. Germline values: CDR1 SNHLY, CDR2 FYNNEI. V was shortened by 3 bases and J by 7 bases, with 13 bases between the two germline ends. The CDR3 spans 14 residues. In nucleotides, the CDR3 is TGTGCCAGCAGTGAGTATCCGGGTTGGCAGCCCCAGCATTTT. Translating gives CASSEYPGWQPQHF.

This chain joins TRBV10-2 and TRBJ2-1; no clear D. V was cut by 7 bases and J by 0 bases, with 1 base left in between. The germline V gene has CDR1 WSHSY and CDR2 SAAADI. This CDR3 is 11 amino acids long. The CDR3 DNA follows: TGCGCCAGCACCTCCTACAATGAGCAGTTCTTC. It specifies CASTSYNEQFF.

CDR3 DNA: TGTGCCAGCAGCCTGGAGCGGGGTTCGCAGTACTTC. The encoded protein is CASSLERGSQYF. The rearrangement links TRBV7-2 to TRBJ2-7, with 7 positions matching TRBD2. The germline gives CDR1 SGHTA, CDR2 FQGNSA. With V trimmed by 5 bases and J by 9 bases, 7 bases remained unmatched. The CDR3 has 12 residues.

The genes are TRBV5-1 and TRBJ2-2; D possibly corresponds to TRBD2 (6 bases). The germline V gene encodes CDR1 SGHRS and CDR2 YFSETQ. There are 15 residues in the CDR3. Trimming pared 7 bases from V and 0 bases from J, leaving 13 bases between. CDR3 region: CASYTGTSNTGELFF. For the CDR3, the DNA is TGCGCCAGCTATACCGGGACTTCGAACACCGGGGAGCTGTTTTTT.

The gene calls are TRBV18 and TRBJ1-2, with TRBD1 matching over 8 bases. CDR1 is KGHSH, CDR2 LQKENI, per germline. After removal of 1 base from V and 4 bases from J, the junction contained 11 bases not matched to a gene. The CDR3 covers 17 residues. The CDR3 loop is CASSPLRSQGATYGYTF. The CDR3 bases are TGTGCCAGCTCACCACTTCGGAGCCAGGGGGCTACCTATGGCTACACCTTC.

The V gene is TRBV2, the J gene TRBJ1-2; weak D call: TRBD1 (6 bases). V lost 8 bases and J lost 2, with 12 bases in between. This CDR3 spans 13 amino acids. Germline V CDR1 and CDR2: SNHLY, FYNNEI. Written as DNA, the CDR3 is TGTGCCAGCGGAAGGGGGGAGAACTATGGCTACACCTTC. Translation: CASGRGENYGYTF.

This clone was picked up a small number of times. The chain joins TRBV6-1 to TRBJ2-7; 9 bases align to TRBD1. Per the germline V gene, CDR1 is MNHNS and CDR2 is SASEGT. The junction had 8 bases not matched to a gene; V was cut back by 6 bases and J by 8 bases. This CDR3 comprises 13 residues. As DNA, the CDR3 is TGTGCCAGCAGCGGGACACAGGGGGCGAAGCAGTACTTC. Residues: CASSGTQGAKQYF.

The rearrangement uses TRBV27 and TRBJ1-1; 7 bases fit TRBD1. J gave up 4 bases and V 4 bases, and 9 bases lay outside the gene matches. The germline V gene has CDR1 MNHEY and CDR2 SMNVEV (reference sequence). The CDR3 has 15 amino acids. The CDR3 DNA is TGTGCCAGCAGTTCAGGACAGGTCCATACCACTGAAGCTTTCTTT. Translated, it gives CASSSGQVHTTEAFF.

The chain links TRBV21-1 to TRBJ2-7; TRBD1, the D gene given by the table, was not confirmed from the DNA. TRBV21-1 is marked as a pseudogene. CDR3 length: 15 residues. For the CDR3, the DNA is TGTGCCAGCAGCAACCCGCAGCGTCAGGGAAAGGAGCAGTACTTC. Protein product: CASSNPQRQGKEQYF.

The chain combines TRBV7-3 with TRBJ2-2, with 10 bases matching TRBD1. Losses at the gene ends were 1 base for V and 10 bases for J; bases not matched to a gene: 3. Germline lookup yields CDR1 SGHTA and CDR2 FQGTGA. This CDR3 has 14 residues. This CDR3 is CASSLMGQGQELFF. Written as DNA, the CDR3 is TGTGCCAGCAGCTTAATGGGACAGGGGCAGGAGCTGTTTTTT.

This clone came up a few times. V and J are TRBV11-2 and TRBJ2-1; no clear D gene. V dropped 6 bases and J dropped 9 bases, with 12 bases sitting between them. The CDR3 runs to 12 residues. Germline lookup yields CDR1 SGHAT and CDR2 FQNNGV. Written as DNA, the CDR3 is TGTGCCAGCAGGGTAGGCCTGGGTGAGCAGTTCTTC. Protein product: CASRVGLGEQFF.

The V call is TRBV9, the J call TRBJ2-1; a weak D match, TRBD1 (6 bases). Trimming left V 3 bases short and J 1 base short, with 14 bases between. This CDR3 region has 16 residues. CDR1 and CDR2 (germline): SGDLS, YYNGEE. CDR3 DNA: TGTGCCAGCAGCGCGAAAGACAGGCGTTCCTACAATGAGCAGTTCTTC. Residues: CASSAKDRRSYNEQFF. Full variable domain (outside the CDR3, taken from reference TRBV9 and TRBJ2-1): DSGVTQTPKHLITATGQRVTLRCSPRSGDLSVYWYQQSLDQGLQFLIQYYNGEERAKGNILERFSAQQFPDLHSELNLSSLELGDSALYFCASSAKDRRSYNEQFFGPGTRLTVL.

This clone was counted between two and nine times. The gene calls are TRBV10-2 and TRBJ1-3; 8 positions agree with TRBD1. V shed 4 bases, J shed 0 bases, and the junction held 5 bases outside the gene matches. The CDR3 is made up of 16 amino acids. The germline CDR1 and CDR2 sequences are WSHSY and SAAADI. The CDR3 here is CASSGQGTLSGNTIYF. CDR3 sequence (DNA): TGCGCCAGCAGTGGACAGGGGACCCTCTCTGGAAACACCATATATTTT.

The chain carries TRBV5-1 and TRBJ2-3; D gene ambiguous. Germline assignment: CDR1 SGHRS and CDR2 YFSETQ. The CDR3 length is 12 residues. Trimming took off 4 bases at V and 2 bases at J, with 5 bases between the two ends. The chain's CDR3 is CASSPFTDTQYF. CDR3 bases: TGCGCCAGCAGCCCCTTCACAGATACGCAGTATTTT.

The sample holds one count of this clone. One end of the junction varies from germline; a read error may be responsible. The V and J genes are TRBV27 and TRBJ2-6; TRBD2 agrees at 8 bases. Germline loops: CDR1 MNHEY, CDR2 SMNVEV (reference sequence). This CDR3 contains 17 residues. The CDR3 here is CASSRAGGDSGVNVLTF. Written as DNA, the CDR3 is TGTGCCAGCAGCCGCGCGGGGGGAGACTCTGGGGTCAACGTCCTGACTTTC.

The CDR3: CASSFSSNEKLFF. CDR3 nucleotide sequence: TGTGCCAGCAGTTTCAGTTCTAATGAAAAACTGTTTTTT. This rearrangement joins TRBV6-5 to TRBJ1-4; D is undetermined. The V and J ends lost 4 bases and 3 bases respectively, with 6 bases between them. The CDR3 consists of 13 residues. Germline-derived CDR1 and CDR2 are MNHEY and SVGAGI.

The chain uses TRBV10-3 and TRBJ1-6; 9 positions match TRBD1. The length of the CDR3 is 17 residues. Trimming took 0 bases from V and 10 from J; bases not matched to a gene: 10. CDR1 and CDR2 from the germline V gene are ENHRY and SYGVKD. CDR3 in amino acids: CAISESSGTGTGSPLHF. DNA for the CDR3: TGTGCCATCAGTGAGTCGAGTGGGACAGGGACTGGATCACCCCTCCACTTT.